Listed below are T cell receptor beta chains from one sample, sequenced in a study of cytomegalovirus exposure and HLA in healthy donors. The data were produced by immunoSEQ multiplex PCR, yet TCRdb's version contains in-frame clones alone and is incomplete. The data hold roughly 160,000 clones, with around 88% observed a single time. Sequencing was performed on PBMCs. The receptors were sampled from a woman between 25 and 40 years old in good health and CMV-seronegative. CDR3s include the opening cysteine and the closing phenylalanine or tryptophan. D genes are given only for firm matches. Not all rows give a size; the values are once, few, many and, for expanded clones, a class.

J gene: TRBJ2-5; clone size: NA; V gene: TRBV27; D gene: TRBD1; CDR3 DNA: TGTGCCAGCAGTTTACTGTCAGGGGGGACCCAGTACTTC; CDR3 protein: CASSLLSGGTQYF
J gene: TRBJ2-7; clone size: NA; V gene: TRBV4-2; D gene: TRBD2; CDR3 DNA: TGTGCCAGCAGCCAAGATGGGAGCGGGAGGGCCGGCGAGCAGTACTTC; CDR3 protein: CASSQDGSGRAGEQYF
J gene: TRBJ2-5; clone size: NA; V gene: TRBV5-1; D gene: NA; CDR3 DNA: TGCGCCAGCAGCTTGAACCAGCGGGTTTTGAAGACCCAGTACTTC; CDR3 protein: CASSLNQRVLKTQYF
J gene: TRBJ2-1; clone size: once; V gene: TRBV5-6; D gene: NA; CDR3 DNA: TGTGCCAGCAGCCCGGAGGCTGGGGGGGCATTGAATGAGCAGTTCTTC; CDR3 protein: CASSPEAGGALNEQFF
J gene: TRBJ2-3; clone size: NA; V gene: TRBV11-2; D gene: TRBD2; CDR3 DNA: TGTGCCAGCAGCCCACCAAATAGCGGGGTTGGCGATACGCAGTATTTT; CDR3 protein: CASSPPNSGVGDTQYF
J gene: TRBJ1-5; clone size: NA; V gene: TRBV10-3; D gene: NA; CDR3 DNA: TGTGCCATCAGTCGGCCAGGGTTTGATCAGCCCCAGCATTTT; CDR3 protein: CAISRPGFDQPQHF
J gene: TRBJ2-7; clone size: NA; V gene: TRBV5-1; D gene: NA; CDR3 DNA: TGCGCCAGCAGCTTGATCGGCGGTACCTACGAGCAGTACTTC; CDR3 protein: CASSLIGGTYEQYF
J gene: TRBJ1-5; clone size: NA; V gene: TRBV12-5; D gene: TRBD1; CDR3 DNA: TGTGCTAGTGGTTTGCAAACCGGGACAGGGGTAGAAGGTCAGCCCCAGCATTTT; CDR3 protein: CASGLQTGTGVEGQPQHF
J gene: TRBJ2-7; clone size: NA; V gene: TRBV19; D gene: TRBD1; CDR3 DNA: TGTGCCAGTAGTCCCGGGACAGCCAACGTCTTCCAGCAGTACTTC; CDR3 protein: CASSPGTANVFQQYF
J gene: TRBJ2-2; clone size: NA; V gene: TRBV19; D gene: TRBD1; CDR3 DNA: TGTGCCAGTAAACGGGACAGGGGGCCCGGGGAGCTGTTTTTT; CDR3 protein: CASKRDRGPGELFF
J gene: TRBJ1-5; clone size: few; V gene: TRBV10-2; D gene: NA; CDR3 DNA: TGCGCCAGCAGCTCACTAGGGGGTCAGCCCCAGCATTTT; CDR3 protein: CASSSLGGQPQHF
J gene: TRBJ1-6; clone size: once; V gene: TRBV30; D gene: NA; CDR3 DNA: TGTGCCTGGAGCGGGGGTTTCGATTCACCCCTCCACTTT; CDR3 protein: CAWSGGFDSPLHF
J gene: TRBJ2-3; clone size: NA; V gene: TRBV30; D gene: TRBD2; CDR3 DNA: TGTGCCTGGGTAGCGGGAGGGGGAGATACGCAGTATTTT; CDR3 protein: CAWVAGGGDTQYF
J gene: TRBJ1-5; clone size: NA; V gene: TRBV6-5; D gene: TRBD1; CDR3 DNA: TGTGCCAGCAGTTATGGGACAGGGGTCAATCAGCCCCAGCATTTT; CDR3 protein: CASSYGTGVNQPQHF
J gene: TRBJ2-3; clone size: NA; V gene: TRBV5-1; D gene: TRBD2; CDR3 DNA: TGCGCCAGCAGCTTAGGGACTAGCGCAGATACGCAGTATTTT; CDR3 protein: CASSLGTSADTQYF
J gene: TRBJ2-3; clone size: NA; V gene: TRBV29-1; D gene: NA; CDR3 DNA: TGCAGCGTCGGTAGCACAACCACAGATACGCAGTATTTT; CDR3 protein: CSVGSTTTDTQYF
J gene: TRBJ2-1; clone size: NA; V gene: TRBV11-2; D gene: NA; CDR3 DNA: TGTGCCAGCAGCTTCAGGATCTCCTACAATGAGCAGTTCTTC; CDR3 protein: CASSFRISYNEQFF
J gene: TRBJ1-5; clone size: NA; V gene: TRBV7-3; D gene: NA; CDR3 DNA: TGTGCCAGCAGCTTAAACGGTTATAGCAATCAGCCCCAGCATTTT; CDR3 protein: CASSLNGYSNQPQHF
J gene: TRBJ1-2; clone size: NA; V gene: TRBV5-4; D gene: TRBD1; CDR3 DNA: TGTGCCAGCAGCTTGGGACAGGGGCTTTATGGCTACACCTTC; CDR3 protein: CASSLGQGLYGYTF
J gene: TRBJ1-2; clone size: NA; V gene: TRBV28; D gene: NA; CDR3 DNA: TGTGCCAGCAGTGACCCGGGTGGCTACACCTTC; CDR3 protein: CASSDPGGYTF
J gene: TRBJ2-7; clone size: NA; V gene: TRBV13; D gene: NA; CDR3 DNA: TGTGCCAGCAACGTTGGCAGGGCAACCCACGAGCAGTACTTC; CDR3 protein: CASNVGRATHEQYF
J gene: TRBJ2-1; clone size: NA; V gene: TRBV4-1; D gene: NA; CDR3 DNA: TGCGCCAGCAGCCACGGACTGGGGTTCTCCTACAATGAGCAGTTCTTC; CDR3 protein: CASSHGLGFSYNEQFF
J gene: TRBJ2-7; clone size: NA; V gene: TRBV11-2; D gene: TRBD2; CDR3 DNA: TGTGCCAGCAGCCTCGCTAGCGGCCCCTACGAGCAGTACTTC; CDR3 protein: CASSLASGPYEQYF
J gene: TRBJ1-2; clone size: NA; V gene: TRBV9; D gene: TRBD1; CDR3 DNA: TGTGCCAGCAGAAGGACAGGGGGCGCCTATGGCTACACCTTC; CDR3 protein: CASRRTGGAYGYTF
J gene: TRBJ1-2; clone size: NA; V gene: TRBV7-2; D gene: TRBD1; CDR3 DNA: TGTGCCAGCAGCCCCCAGGGGGCCCCTAACTATGGCTACACCTTC; CDR3 protein: CASSPQGAPNYGYTF
J gene: TRBJ2-7; clone size: few; V gene: TRBV7-9; D gene: NA; CDR3 DNA: TGTGCCAGCAGCGGGGGCCCCCGGAATTACGAGCAGTACTTC; CDR3 protein: CASSGGPRNYEQYF
J gene: TRBJ2-3; clone size: NA; V gene: TRBV28; D gene: TRBD2; CDR3 DNA: TGTGCCAGCAGTTTAGTAGCCGGGACTAGCGGGATCTCAGATACGCAGTATTTT; CDR3 protein: CASSLVAGTSGISDTQYF
J gene: TRBJ2-1; clone size: NA; V gene: TRBV20-1; D gene: NA; CDR3 DNA: TGCAGTGCTATGCGGGAAGGGCCGCAGTTCTTC; CDR3 protein: CSAMREGPQFF
J gene: TRBJ2-7; clone size: NA; V gene: TRBV10-3; D gene: NA; CDR3 DNA: TGTGCCATCAGGCGGACAGAGTACGAGCAGTACTTC; CDR3 protein: CAIRRTEYEQYF
J gene: TRBJ2-7; clone size: few; V gene: TRBV6-1; D gene: TRBD1; CDR3 DNA: TGTGCCAGCACCCGACAGGGGCTCGACGAGCAGTACTTC; CDR3 protein: CASTRQGLDEQYF
J gene: TRBJ2-1; clone size: once; V gene: TRBV14; D gene: TRBD2; CDR3 DNA: TGTGCCAGCAGATTAGCGGGAGCCTACAATGAGCAGTTCTTC; CDR3 protein: CASRLAGAYNEQFF
J gene: TRBJ2-6; clone size: NA; V gene: TRBV6-5; D gene: NA; CDR3 DNA: TGTGCCAGCAGTTACGGGGGGTCCGGGGCCAACGTCCTGACTTTC; CDR3 protein: CASSYGGSGANVLTF
J gene: TRBJ1-1; clone size: few; V gene: TRBV4-3; D gene: NA; CDR3 DNA: TGCGCCAGCAGCCAAGCAGTGAACACTGAAGCTTTCTTT; CDR3 protein: CASSQAVNTEAFF
J gene: TRBJ2-1; clone size: NA; V gene: TRBV15; D gene: TRBD2; CDR3 DNA: TGTGCCACCAGCACCAGACTCCGCGGGGGGAGCTCCTACAATGAGCAGTTCTTC; CDR3 protein: CATSTRLRGGSSYNEQFF
J gene: TRBJ2-1; clone size: once; V gene: TRBV27; D gene: NA; CDR3 DNA: TGTGCCAGCAGTGTAAGGGGTGGAACAGGTAGGAATGAGCAGTTCTTC; CDR3 protein: CASSVRGGTGRNEQFF
J gene: TRBJ2-1; clone size: NA; V gene: TRBV9; D gene: TRBD2; CDR3 DNA: TGTGCCAGCAGCCCGACTAGCGGGATATACAATGAGCAGTTCTTC; CDR3 protein: CASSPTSGIYNEQFF
J gene: TRBJ1-1; clone size: NA; V gene: TRBV4-1; D gene: NA; CDR3 DNA: TGCGCCAGCAGCCACGGACAGATAACTGTGAACACTGAAGCTTTCTTT; CDR3 protein: CASSHGQITVNTEAFF
J gene: TRBJ1-5; clone size: NA; V gene: TRBV2; D gene: TRBD1; CDR3 DNA: TGTGCCAGCAGTCGACAGGGGGCGAGCAATCAGCCCCAGCATTTT; CDR3 protein: CASSRQGASNQPQHF
J gene: TRBJ2-5; clone size: NA; V gene: TRBV6-1; D gene: TRBD2; CDR3 DNA: TGTGCCAGCAGTGAAAGCCCAAGACTAGGGACTACCCAAGAGACCCAGTACTTC; CDR3 protein: CASSESPRLGTTQETQYF
J gene: TRBJ2-1; clone size: NA; V gene: TRBV7-6; D gene: TRBD2; CDR3 DNA: TGTGCCAGCAGCTTCCGGCTAGCGGGAGGGGAGCAGTTCTTC; CDR3 protein: CASSFRLAGGEQFF
J gene: TRBJ2-5; clone size: once; V gene: TRBV11-2; D gene: TRBD2; CDR3 DNA: TGTGCCAGCAGCTTAGGCCCAGCGGGGGGCCAAGAGACCCAGTACTTC; CDR3 protein: CASSLGPAGGQETQYF
J gene: TRBJ1-2; clone size: NA; V gene: TRBV7-9; D gene: NA; CDR3 DNA: TGTGCCAGCAGCTCACCTGGGACATTTACTGGCTACACCTTC; CDR3 protein: CASSSPGTFTGYTF
J gene: TRBJ2-1; clone size: NA; V gene: TRBV9; D gene: TRBD2; CDR3 DNA: TGTGCCAGCAGCGAGGGACTAGCGGGAGGCTACAATGAGCAGTTCTTC; CDR3 protein: CASSEGLAGGYNEQFF
J gene: TRBJ2-7; clone size: NA; V gene: TRBV5-1; D gene: TRBD1; CDR3 DNA: TGCGCCAGCAGCTTGGGACAGGGGTGGGGAAGCGAGCAGTACTTC; CDR3 protein: CASSLGQGWGSEQYF
J gene: TRBJ2-6; clone size: NA; V gene: TRBV28; D gene: TRBD2; CDR3 DNA: TGTGCCAGTAGCGGGTCGGGGGTACCTGGGGCCAACGTCCTGACTTTC; CDR3 protein: CASSGSGVPGANVLTF